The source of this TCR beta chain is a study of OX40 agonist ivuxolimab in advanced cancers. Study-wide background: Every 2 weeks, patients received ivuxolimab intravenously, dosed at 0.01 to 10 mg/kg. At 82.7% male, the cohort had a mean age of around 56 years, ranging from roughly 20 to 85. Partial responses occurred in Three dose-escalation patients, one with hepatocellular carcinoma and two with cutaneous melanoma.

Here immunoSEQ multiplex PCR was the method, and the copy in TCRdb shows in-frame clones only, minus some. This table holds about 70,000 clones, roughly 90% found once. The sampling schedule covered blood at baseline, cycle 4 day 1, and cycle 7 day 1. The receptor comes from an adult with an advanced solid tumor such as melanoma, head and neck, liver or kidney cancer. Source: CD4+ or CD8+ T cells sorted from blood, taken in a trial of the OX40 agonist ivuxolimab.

The CDR3 DNA is TGTGCCAGCAGGGTAACAGGGGCCTCTGGAAACACCATATATTTT. This codes for CASRVTGASGNTIYF. The V and J genes are TRBV2 and TRBJ1-3, with 7 bases that match TRBD1. The CDR3 consists of 15 residues. V lost 6 bases, J lost 0 bases, and 5 bases stayed unmatched. The germline gives CDR1 SNHLY, CDR2 FYNNEI.